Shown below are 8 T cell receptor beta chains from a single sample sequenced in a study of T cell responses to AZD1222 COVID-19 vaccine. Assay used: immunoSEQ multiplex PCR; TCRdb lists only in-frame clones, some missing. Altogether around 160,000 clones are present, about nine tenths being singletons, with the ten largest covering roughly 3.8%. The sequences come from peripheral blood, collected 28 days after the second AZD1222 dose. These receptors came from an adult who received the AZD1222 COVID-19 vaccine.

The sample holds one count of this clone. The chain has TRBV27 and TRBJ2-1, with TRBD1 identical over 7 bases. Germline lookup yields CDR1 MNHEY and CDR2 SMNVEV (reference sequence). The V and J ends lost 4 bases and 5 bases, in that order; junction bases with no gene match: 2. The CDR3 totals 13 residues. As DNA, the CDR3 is TGTGCCAGCAGTTGGACAGGAGACAATGAGCAGTTCTTC. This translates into CASSWTGDNEQFF.

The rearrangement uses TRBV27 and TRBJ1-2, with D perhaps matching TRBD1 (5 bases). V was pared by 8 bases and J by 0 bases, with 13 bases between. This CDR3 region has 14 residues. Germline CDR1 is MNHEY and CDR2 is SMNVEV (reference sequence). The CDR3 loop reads CASSLGATNYGYTF. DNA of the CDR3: TGTGCCAGCTCGCTAGGGGCTACTAACTATGGCTACACCTTC.

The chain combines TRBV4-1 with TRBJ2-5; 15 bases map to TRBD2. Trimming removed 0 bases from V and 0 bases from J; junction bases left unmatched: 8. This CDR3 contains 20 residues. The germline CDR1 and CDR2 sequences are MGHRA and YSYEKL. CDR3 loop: CASSQEEGLAGGTYQETQYF. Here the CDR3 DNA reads TGCGCCAGCAGCCAAGAAGAGGGACTAGCGGGAGGTACTTACCAAGAGACCCAGTACTTC.

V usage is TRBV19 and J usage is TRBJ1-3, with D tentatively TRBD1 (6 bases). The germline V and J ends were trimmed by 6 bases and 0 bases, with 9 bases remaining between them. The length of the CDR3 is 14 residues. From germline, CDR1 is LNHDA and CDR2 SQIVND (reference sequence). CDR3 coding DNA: TGTGCCAGTAGAACAGGGAGCTCTGGAAACACCATATATTTT. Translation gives CASRTGSSGNTIYF.

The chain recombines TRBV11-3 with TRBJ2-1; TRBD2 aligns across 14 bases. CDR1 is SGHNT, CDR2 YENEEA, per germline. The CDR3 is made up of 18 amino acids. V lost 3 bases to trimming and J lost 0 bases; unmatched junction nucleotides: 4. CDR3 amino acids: CASSFGTSGRSSYNEQFF. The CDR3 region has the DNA TGTGCCAGCAGCTTTGGGACTAGCGGGAGAAGCTCCTACAATGAGCAGTTCTTC.

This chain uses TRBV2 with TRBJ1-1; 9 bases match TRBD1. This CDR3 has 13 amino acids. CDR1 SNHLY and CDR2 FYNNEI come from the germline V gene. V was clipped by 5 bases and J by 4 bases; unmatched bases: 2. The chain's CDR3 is CASSTQGATEAFF. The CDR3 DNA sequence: TGTGCCAGCAGTACACAGGGGGCCACTGAAGCTTTCTTT.

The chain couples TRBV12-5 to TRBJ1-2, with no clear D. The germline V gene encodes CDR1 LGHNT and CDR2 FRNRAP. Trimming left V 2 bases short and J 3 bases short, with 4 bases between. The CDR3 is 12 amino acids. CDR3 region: CASGLKDYGYTF. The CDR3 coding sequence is TGTGCTAGTGGTTTGAAAGACTATGGCTACACCTTC.

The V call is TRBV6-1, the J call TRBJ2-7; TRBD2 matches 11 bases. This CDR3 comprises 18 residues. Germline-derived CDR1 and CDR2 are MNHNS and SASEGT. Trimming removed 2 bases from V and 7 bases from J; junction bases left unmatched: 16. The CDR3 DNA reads TGTGCCAGCAGTGAACTTCCTTCCCTTAGCGGGGGGGCCCTGGAGCAGTACTTC. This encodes CASSELPSLSGGALEQYF.